This T cell receptor beta chain was obtained from a study of blood T cell repertoires in COVID-19. Overall study context: Material from acute and convalescent COVID-19 was sourced from the United States, Italy and Spain. The analysed material was cDNA or gDNA that came from T cells, B-cell-depleted T cells, or PBMCs.

This clone has more than one count but fewer than ten. Authors' analysis steps: Amplification of reference gene primers provided the estimated nucleated cell counts. Sequencing was performed with immunoSEQ multiplex PCR; in TCRdb, only in-frame clones are kept and a portion is missing. From that table come the V and J calls and clone size; the DNA was used to work out D and trimming. The sample holds over 150,000 clones; approximately 82% are singletons and the top ten take 6% to 8%. The sequenced sample consisted of peripheral blood. The receptor's source is a human donor with acute or convalescent COVID-19. The donor label of this sample is uncertain.

The CDR3 here is CASSFRTGSVDEQFF. Here the CDR3 DNA reads TGCGCCAGCAGCTTCCGGACCGGGAGTGTAGATGAGCAGTTCTTC. The V gene is TRBV5-1, the J gene TRBJ2-1, with D maybe TRBD2 (6 bases). The CDR3 covers 15 residues. CDR1 and CDR2 (germline): SGHRS, YFSETQ. V was clipped by 2 bases and J by 8 bases, with 17 bases between them.